The clone carrying this T cell receptor (beta chain) was seen at least ten times. Its antigen is still unknown. Constant-segment primers and 5'RACE yielded cDNA libraries for TCR alpha and TCR beta, each carrying sample barcodes and UMIs. A single record per CDR3 protein comes from TCRdb applying MiXCR to the 5' RACE reads. The table records tens of thousands of distinct CDR3 sequences, 25% to 35% of them present only once. This entry is derived from a study of T-cell memory formation after mild COVID-19. At the level of the study: TCR clusters showed largely donor specificity.

Whole-study findings and limits: Later expanders leaned CD4+, whereas day 15 to 85 contracting clones were balanced CD4/CD8.

The CDR3 covers 16 residues. Germline V gene sequence: CDR1 LGHNA, CDR2 YSLEER. J lost 2 bases, V lost 4 bases, and 4 bases had no gene match. The source is a man between 18 and 35 years old who had mild COVID-19 (a few samples of this study predate the infection). Cell type and time point are not known. Sequencing input: PBMCs or a T cell subset sorted from them (not recorded which). The chain carries TRBV4-3 and TRBJ2-2; 10 bases fit TRBD2. The CDR3 region is CASSPVAGGNTGELFF. The CDR3 nucleotides are TGCGCCAGCAGCCCGGTAGCGGGGGGTAACACCGGGGAGCTGTTTTTT.